This T cell receptor (beta chain) was sequenced in a study of T-cell memory formation after mild COVID-19. A few counts support this clonotype. The antigen is not known. Each CDR3 protein gets one entry after TCRdb re-called the 5' RACE reads with MiXCR. This sample has tens of thousands of distinct CDR3 sequences; approximately 15% occur once, and the top ten carry 31%. CDR1 is PRHDT, CDR2 FYEKMQ, per germline (reference sequence). The CDR3 covers 17 residues. The ends lost 5 bases at V and 5 bases at J; junction bases unmatched: 16. Study-wide results and caveats: Pre-infection memory harbored some responding clones, suggesting cross-reactive memory joined. Clones which contracted sat mainly in CM and EM if CD4+, and in EMRA if CD8+. CD4/CD8 balance characterized clones contracting day 15 to 85, and CD4+ skew characterized later expanders.

The receptor's source is an adult woman who had mild COVID-19 (a few samples of this study predate the infection). Cell type and time point are not known. Specimen: PBMCs or a T cell subset sorted from them (not recorded which). This chain joins TRBV13 and TRBJ2-3, with 7 nucleotides matching TRBD1. The CDR3 loop is CASSTRDSPDRGDTQYF. The CDR3 DNA reads TGTGCCAGCAGCACCAGGGACAGTCCTGACCGAGGAGATACGCAGTATTTT.